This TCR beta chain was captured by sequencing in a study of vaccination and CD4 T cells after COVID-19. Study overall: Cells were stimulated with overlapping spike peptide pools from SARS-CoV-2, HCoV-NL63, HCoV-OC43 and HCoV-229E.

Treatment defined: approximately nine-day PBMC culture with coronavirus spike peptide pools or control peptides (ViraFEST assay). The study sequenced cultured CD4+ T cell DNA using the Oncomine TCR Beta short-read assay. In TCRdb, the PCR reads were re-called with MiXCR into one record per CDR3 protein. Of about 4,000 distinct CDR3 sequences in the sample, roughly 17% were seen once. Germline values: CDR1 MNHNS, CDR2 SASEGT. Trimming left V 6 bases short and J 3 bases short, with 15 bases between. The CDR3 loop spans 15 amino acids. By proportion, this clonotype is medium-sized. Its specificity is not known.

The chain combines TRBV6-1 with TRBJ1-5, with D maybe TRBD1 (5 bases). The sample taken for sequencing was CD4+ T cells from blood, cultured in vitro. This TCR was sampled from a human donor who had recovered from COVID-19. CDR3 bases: TGTGCCAGCAGCGGTGGGCAGGGTTACAATCAGCCCCAGCATTTT. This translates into CASSGGQGYNQPQHF.